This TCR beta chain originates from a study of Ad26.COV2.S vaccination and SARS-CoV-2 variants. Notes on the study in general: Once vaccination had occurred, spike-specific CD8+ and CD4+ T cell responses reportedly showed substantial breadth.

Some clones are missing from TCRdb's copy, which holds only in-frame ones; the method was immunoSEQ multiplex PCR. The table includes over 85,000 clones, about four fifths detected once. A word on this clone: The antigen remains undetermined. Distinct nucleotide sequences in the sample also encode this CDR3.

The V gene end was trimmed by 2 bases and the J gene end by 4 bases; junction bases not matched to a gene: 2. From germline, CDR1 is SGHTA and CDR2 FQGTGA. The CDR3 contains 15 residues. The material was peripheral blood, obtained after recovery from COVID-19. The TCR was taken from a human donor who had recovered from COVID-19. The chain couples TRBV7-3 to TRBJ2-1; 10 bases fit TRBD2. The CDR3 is CASSLGTSDYNEQFF. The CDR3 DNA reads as TGTGCCAGCAGCTTAGGGACTAGCGATTACAATGAGCAGTTCTTC.